This TCR beta chain was sequenced during a study of OX40 agonist ivuxolimab in advanced cancers. Here immunoSEQ multiplex PCR was the method, and the copy in TCRdb shows in-frame clones only, minus some. Of 65,000 to 100,000 clones in the sample, 88% are singletons; the top ten hold approximately 0.76%. The germline V gene encodes CDR1 MDHEN and CDR2 SYDVKM. The CDR3 runs to 15 residues. Trimming shortened V by 6 bases and J by 2 bases, and 17 bases separated the two germline ends. The starting material was CD4+ or CD8+ T cells sorted from blood, obtained in a trial of the OX40 agonist ivuxolimab. This TCR was sampled from an adult with an advanced solid tumor such as melanoma, head and neck, liver or kidney cancer. The chain combines TRBV28 with TRBJ2-7; D possibly corresponds to TRBD2 (7 bases). CDR3 sequence reads: CASRTAGGAPYEQYF. The CDR3 nucleotides are TGTGCCAGCAGAACCGCTGGGGGGGCCCCCTACGAGCAGTACTTC.